This T cell receptor beta chain was documented in a study of blood T cell repertoires in COVID-19. Study-level background: COVID-19 samples collected from the United States, Italy and Spain covered acute and convalescent phases. T cells, B-cell-depleted T cells, or PBMCs provided the cDNA or gDNA that served as material.

In the study's own analysis: Reference gene primers were amplified, and this amplification served to estimate nucleated cell counts. The data were produced by immunoSEQ multiplex PCR, yet TCRdb's version contains in-frame clones alone and is incomplete. That table furnishes V, J and clone size, whereas the DNA furnished D and trimming. The sample carries some 230,000 clones, about 85% recorded once. Deletions cut 1 base from V and 10 bases from J, with 14 bases between. Per germline, CDR1 MNHEY and CDR2 SMNVEV (reference sequence). This CDR3 contains 14 residues. J is TRBJ1-5 and V is TRBV27, with a possible D match to TRBD1 (5 bases). Input material: peripheral blood. The TCR sequence derives from a middle-aged man with acute or convalescent COVID-19. The CDR3 loop is CASSLWAEGVPQHF. CDR3 bases: TGTGCCAGCAGTTTATGGGCCGAAGGGGTTCCCCAGCATTTT.